This TCR beta chain was sequenced for a study of glioma-infiltrating T cells. Study outcomes and limitations: Tissue-blood divergence was below expectation in non-neoplastic patients, above in gliomas.

TCR alpha and beta CDR3 regions were amplified from RNA using iRepertoire nested multiplex PCR. For one-step reverse transcription and amplification, 100-400 ng of tissue mRNA or PBMC total RNA was used. In TCRdb, the multiplex PCR reads were re-called with MiXCR into one record per CDR3 protein. The data hold about 180,000 distinct CDR3 sequences, with under 55% observed a single time. This CDR3 contains 15 residues. The germline CDR1 and CDR2 sequences are DFQATT and SNEGSKA (reference sequence). Comment on this clonotype: What it recognizes is unknown. One end of the junction fails to match germline, which may point to a read error.

The V and J genes are TRBV20-1 and TRBJ2-1, with TRBD2 matching over 8 bases. The sequencing input was glioma tissue, nonneoplastic brain tissue, or PBMCs (not recorded which). The sequence derives from a human donor with low-grade glioma or glioblastoma, undergoing nonglioma brain surgery, or in good health (not recorded which). This chain's CDR3 is CSATGTRGNFNEKFF. The CDR3 DNA is TGCAGTGCTACCGGGACTAGAGGGAATTTCAATGAGAAGTTCTTC.